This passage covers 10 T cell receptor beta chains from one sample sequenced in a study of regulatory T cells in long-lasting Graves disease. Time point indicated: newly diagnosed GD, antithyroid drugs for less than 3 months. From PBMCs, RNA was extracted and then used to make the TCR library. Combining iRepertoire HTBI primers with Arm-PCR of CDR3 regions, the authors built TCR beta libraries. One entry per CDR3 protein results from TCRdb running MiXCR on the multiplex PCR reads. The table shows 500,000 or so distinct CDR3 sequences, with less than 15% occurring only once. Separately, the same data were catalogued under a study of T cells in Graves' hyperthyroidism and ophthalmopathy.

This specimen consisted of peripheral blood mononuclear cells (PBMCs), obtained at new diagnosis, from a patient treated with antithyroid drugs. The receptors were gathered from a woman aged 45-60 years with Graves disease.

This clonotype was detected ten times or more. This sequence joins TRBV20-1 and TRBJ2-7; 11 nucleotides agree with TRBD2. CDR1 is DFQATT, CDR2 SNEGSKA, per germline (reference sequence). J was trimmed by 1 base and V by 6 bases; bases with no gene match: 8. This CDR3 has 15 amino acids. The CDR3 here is CSARRTSGLSYEQYF. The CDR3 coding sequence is TGCAGTGCGCGTCGGACTAGCGGGTTATCCTACGAGCAGTACTTC.

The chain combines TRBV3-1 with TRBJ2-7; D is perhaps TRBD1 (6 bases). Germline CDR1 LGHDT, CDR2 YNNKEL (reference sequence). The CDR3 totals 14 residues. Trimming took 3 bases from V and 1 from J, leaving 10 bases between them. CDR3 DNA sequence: TGTGCCAGCAGCCACGGACAGAGATCCTACGAGCAGTACTTC. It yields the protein CASSHGQRSYEQYF.

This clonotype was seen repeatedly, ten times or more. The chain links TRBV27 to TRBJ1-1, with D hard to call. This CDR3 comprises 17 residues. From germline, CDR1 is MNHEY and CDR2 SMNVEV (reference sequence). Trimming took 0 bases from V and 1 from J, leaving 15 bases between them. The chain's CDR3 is CASSLSSLAQPNTEAFF. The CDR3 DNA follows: TGTGCCAGCAGTTTATCGAGTTTGGCACAGCCGAACACTGAAGCTTTCTTT.

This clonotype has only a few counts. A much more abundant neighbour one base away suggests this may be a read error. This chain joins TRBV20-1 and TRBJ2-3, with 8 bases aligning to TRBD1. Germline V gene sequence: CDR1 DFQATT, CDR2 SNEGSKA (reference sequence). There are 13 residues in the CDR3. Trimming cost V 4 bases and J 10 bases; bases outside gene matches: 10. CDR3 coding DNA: TGCAGTGCTATTTCAGGGGGCGCGAATGCGCAGTATTTT. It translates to CSAISGGANAQYF.

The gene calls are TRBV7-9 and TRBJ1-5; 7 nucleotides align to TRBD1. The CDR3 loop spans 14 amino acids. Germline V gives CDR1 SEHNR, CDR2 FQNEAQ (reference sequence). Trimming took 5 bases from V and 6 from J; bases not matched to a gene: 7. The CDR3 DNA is TGTGCCAGCAGCCCACAGGGGTGGGGTCAGCCCCAGCATTTT. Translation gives CASSPQGWGQPQHF.

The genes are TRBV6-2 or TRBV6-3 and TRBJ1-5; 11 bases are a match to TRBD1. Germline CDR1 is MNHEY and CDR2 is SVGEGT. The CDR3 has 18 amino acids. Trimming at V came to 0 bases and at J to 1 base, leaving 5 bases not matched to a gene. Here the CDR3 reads CASSYSRTGGKSNQPQHF. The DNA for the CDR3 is TGTGCCAGCAGTTACTCGCGGACAGGGGGCAAGAGCAATCAGCCCCAGCATTTT.

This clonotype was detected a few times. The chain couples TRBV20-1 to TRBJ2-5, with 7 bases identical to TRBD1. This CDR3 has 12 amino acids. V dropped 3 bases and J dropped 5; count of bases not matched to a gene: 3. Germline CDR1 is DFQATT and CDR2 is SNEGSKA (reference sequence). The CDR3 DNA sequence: TGCAGTGCTAGCGGGACAGAGGAGACCCAGTACTTC. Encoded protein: CSASGTEETQYF.

As DNA, the CDR3 is TGTGCCAGTGGGAGGCCGAACACTGAAGCTTTCTTT. Residues: CASGRPNTEAFF. J is TRBJ1-1 and V is TRBV19; D is unclear. This CDR3 comprises 12 residues. CDR1 is LNHDA, CDR2 SQIVND, per germline (reference sequence). V lost 8 bases and J 1 base, leaving 8 bases between the germline ends. The entire variable domain, with the rest obtained from reference TRBV19 and TRBJ1-1, is as follows: DGGITQSPKYLFRKEGQNVTLSCEQNLNHDAMYWYRQDPGQGLRLIYYSQIVNDFQKGDIAEGYSVSREKKESFPLTVTSAQKNPTAFYLCASGRPNTEAFFGQGTRLTVV.

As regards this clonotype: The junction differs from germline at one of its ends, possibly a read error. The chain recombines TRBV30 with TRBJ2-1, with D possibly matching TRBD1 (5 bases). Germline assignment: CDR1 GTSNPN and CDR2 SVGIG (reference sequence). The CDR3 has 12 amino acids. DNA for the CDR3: TGTGACTGGGGCCCCCTAACTAATGAGCAGTTCTTC. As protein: CDWGPLTNEQFF.

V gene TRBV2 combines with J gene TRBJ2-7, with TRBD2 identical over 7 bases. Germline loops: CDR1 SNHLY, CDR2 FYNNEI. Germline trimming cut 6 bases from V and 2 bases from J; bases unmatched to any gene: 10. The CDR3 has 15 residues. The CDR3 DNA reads TGTGCCAGCAGGAGGGACCGGGACTACACCTACGAGCAGTACTTC. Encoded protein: CASRRDRDYTYEQYF.